This T cell receptor beta chain was identified during a study of blood T cell repertoires in COVID-19. Germline lookup yields CDR1 SGHTS and CDR2 YDEGEE. J lost 5 bases, V lost 4 bases, and 6 bases had no gene match. CDR3 size: 16 residues. Per the original data handling: It was from reference gene primer amplification that nucleated cell counts were estimated. Some clones are missing from TCRdb's copy, which holds only in-frame ones; the method was immunoSEQ multiplex PCR. Clone size and the V and J calls come from that table; the DNA yielded D and trimming. The data contain tens of thousands of clones, approximately 90% of them seen just once; the ten biggest clones take up less than 0.8%.

The V gene is TRBV5-8, the J gene TRBJ2-1; 13 bases agree with TRBD2. This TCR derives from a woman of 80 years or more with acute or convalescent COVID-19. The specimen sequenced was peripheral blood. The CDR3 DNA sequence: TGTGCCAGCAGCCCTAAGGGACTAGCGGGAAACAATGAGCAGTTCTTC. Translation: CASSPKGLAGNNEQFF.